This TCR beta chain was sequenced in a study of blood T cell repertoires in COVID-19. Produced via immunoSEQ multiplex PCR; TCRdb's table is partial and in-frame only. The sample records about 240,000 clones, about 89% being singletons. Sequenced input: PBMCs or T cells enriched from blood (not recorded which). This receptor was taken from a woman in her 30s who had recovered from COVID-19.

CDR3 DNA: TGTGCCAGCAAAGGACTAGCGGGAGGCGAGCAGTTCTTC. This codes for CASKGLAGGEQFF. The genes are TRBV12-3 or TRBV12-4 and TRBJ2-1, with 14 bases fitting TRBD2. CDR3 length equals 13 residues. The V gene end was trimmed by 7 bases and the J gene end by 10 bases; junction bases not matched to a gene: 3.